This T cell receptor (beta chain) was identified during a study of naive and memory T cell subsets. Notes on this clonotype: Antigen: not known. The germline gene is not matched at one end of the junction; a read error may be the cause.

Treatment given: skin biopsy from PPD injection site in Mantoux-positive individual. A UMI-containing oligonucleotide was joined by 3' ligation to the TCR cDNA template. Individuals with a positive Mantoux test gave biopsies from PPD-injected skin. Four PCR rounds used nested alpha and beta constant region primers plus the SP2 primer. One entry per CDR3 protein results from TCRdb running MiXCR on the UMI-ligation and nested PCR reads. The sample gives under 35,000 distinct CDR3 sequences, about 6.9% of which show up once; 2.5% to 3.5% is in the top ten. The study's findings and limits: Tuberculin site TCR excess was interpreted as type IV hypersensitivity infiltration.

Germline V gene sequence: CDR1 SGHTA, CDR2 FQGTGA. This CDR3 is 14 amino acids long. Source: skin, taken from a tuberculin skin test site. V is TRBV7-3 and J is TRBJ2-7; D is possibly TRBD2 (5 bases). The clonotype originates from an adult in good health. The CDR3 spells CVSSPAGNPYEQYF. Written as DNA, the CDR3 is TGTGTCAGCAGCCCGGCCGGGAACCCCTACGAGCAGTACTTC.